This TCR beta chain was identified in a study of cytomegalovirus exposure and HLA in healthy donors. Overall study results and limits: Some V segments, TRBV6-2 and TRBV6-3 among them, were indistinguishable and were therefore excluded. Most of the TCR beta V segments (in an earlier analysis) were productive either about 87% or about 30% of the time.

Germline CDR1 is MNHNY and CDR2 is SVGAGI (reference sequence). Trimming left V 7 bases short and J 7 bases short, with 16 bases between. This CDR3 contains 13 residues. Worth noting for this clone: No antigen is known for it.

Vbeta (60) and Jbeta (13) primers were used in the PCR. Generated by immunoSEQ multiplex PCR, the TCRdb table keeps only in-frame clones and is missing some. The data contain over 75,000 clones, roughly 80% of them singletons. The J gene is TRBJ1-2, the V gene TRBV6-6; D perhaps matches TRBD1 (6 bases). This clonotype was sampled from a woman aged 45-65 years in good health and CMV-seronegative. The sequencing sample was made of PBMCs. CDR3 loop: CASKGGTVSGYTF. In DNA form, the CDR3 reads TGTGCCAGCAAGGGGGGGACTGTGTCTGGCTACACCTTC.